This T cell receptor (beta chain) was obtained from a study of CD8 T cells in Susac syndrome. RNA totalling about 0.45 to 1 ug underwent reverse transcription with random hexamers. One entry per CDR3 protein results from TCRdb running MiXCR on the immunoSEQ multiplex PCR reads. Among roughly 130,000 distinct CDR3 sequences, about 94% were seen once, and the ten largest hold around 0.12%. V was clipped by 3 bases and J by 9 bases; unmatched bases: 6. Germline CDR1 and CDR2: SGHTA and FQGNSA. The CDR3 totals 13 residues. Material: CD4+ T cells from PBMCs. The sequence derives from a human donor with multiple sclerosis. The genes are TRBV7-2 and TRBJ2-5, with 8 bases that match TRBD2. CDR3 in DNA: TGTGCCAGCAGCTTGGGACTAGAAGACGCCCAGTACTTC. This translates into CASSLGLEDAQYF. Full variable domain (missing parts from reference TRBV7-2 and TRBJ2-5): GAGVSQSPSNKVTEKGKDVELRCDPISGHTALYWYRQSLGQGLEFLIYFQGNSAPDKSGLPSDRFSAERTGGSVSTLTIQRTQQEDSAVYLCASSLGLEDAQYFGPGTRLLVL.